Listed below are T cell receptor beta chains from one sample, sequenced in a study of cytomegalovirus exposure and HLA in healthy donors. This table comes from immunoSEQ multiplex PCR, and its TCRdb copy is limited to in-frame clones, with some not included. This table has under 150,000 clones, 80% to 85% appearing once. The sequenced material came from PBMCs. These receptors were taken from a boy younger than 10 in good health and CMV-seronegative. CDR3s include the opening cysteine and the closing phenylalanine or tryptophan. Each record gives: CDR3 protein, CDR3 DNA, J gene, clone size, D gene, CDR3 length, V gene. The D gene is left open where the match is weak. The listing skips clone size in some rows; elsewhere it reads once, few, many or a size class.

cdr3_aa: CASSEQGAETQYF
cdr3_nt: TGTGCCAGCAGCGAACAGGGAGCAGAGACCCAGTACTTC
j_call: TRBJ2-5
clone_size: .
d_call: .
cdr3_length: 13
v_call: TRBV7-3

cdr3_aa: CASSLRAGEFSVYEQYF
cdr3_nt: TGTGCCAGCAGTTTAAGGGCGGGAGAGTTCTCCGTCTACGAGCAGTACTTC
j_call: TRBJ2-7
clone_size: .
d_call: TRBD2
cdr3_length: 17
v_call: TRBV28

cdr3_aa: CASGATAKPPNYGYTF
cdr3_nt: TGCGCCAGCGGAGCGACAGCTAAACCTCCTAACTATGGCTACACCTTC
j_call: TRBJ1-2
clone_size: .
d_call: .
cdr3_length: 16
v_call: TRBV5-1

cdr3_aa: CASSLSGQGRHEQYF
cdr3_nt: TGTGCCAGCAGCTTATCGGGACAGGGTCGCCACGAGCAGTACTTC
j_call: TRBJ2-7
clone_size: .
d_call: TRBD1
cdr3_length: 15
v_call: TRBV7-9

cdr3_aa: CASRETGVQPQHF
cdr3_nt: TGTGCCAGCAGAGAAACAGGGGTTCAGCCCCAGCATTTT
j_call: TRBJ1-5
clone_size: .
d_call: TRBD1
cdr3_length: 13
v_call: TRBV6-1

cdr3_aa: CASSTGLAGNEQFF
cdr3_nt: TGCGCCAGCAGCACGGGACTAGCGGGAAATGAGCAGTTCTTC
j_call: TRBJ2-1
clone_size: .
d_call: TRBD2
cdr3_length: 14
v_call: TRBV5-1

cdr3_aa: CASRPQGRAYGYTF
cdr3_nt: TGTGCCAGCAGACCACAGGGAAGAGCCTATGGCTACACCTTC
j_call: TRBJ1-2
clone_size: .
d_call: .
cdr3_length: 14
v_call: TRBV6-5

cdr3_aa: CASSTDPRLARTYEQYF
cdr3_nt: TGTGCCAGCAGCACCGATCCTAGACTAGCGCGTACCTACGAGCAGTACTTC
j_call: TRBJ2-7
clone_size: few
d_call: .
cdr3_length: 17
v_call: TRBV21-1

cdr3_aa: CASTDRDRGNQPQHF
cdr3_nt: TGTGCCAGCACCGACCGGGACAGGGGGAATCAGCCCCAGCATTTT
j_call: TRBJ1-5
clone_size: few
d_call: TRBD1
cdr3_length: 15
v_call: TRBV28

cdr3_aa: CASSIPLGRGAVTDTQYF
cdr3_nt: TGTGCCAGTAGTATTCCGCTTGGCAGGGGAGCCGTGACAGATACGCAGTATTTT
j_call: TRBJ2-3
clone_size: .
d_call: .
cdr3_length: 18
v_call: TRBV19

cdr3_aa: CASSPLTGELFF
cdr3_nt: TGTGCCAGCAGTCCTCTGACCGGGGAGCTGTTTTTT
j_call: TRBJ2-2
clone_size: .
d_call: .
cdr3_length: 12
v_call: TRBV6-5

cdr3_aa: CASSQRGNHSPLHF
cdr3_nt: TGTGCCAGCAGCCAAAGAGGCAACCATTCACCCCTCCACTTT
j_call: TRBJ1-6
clone_size: .
d_call: .
cdr3_length: 14
v_call: TRBV14

cdr3_aa: CASSLGRRQVSSPEAFF
cdr3_nt: TGTGCCAGCAGCTTAGGACGAAGACAGGTTTCCTCCCCTGAAGCTTTCTTT
j_call: TRBJ1-1
clone_size: .
d_call: .
cdr3_length: 17
v_call: TRBV7-2

cdr3_aa: CASSIDSSQGYSNQPQHF
cdr3_nt: TGTGCCAGTAGTATAGATTCGTCTCAGGGCTATAGCAATCAGCCCCAGCATTTT
j_call: TRBJ1-5
clone_size: .
d_call: .
cdr3_length: 18
v_call: TRBV19

cdr3_aa: CASSFPFSGNTEAFF
cdr3_nt: TGTGCCAGCAGCTTTCCGTTTTCGGGGAACACTGAAGCTTTCTTT
j_call: TRBJ1-1
clone_size: .
d_call: .
cdr3_length: 15
v_call: TRBV7-9

cdr3_aa: CASSFSFEGRYSNQPQHF
cdr3_nt: TGTGCCAGCAGTTTTTCTTTTGAGGGAAGGTATAGCAATCAGCCCCAGCATTTT
j_call: TRBJ1-5
clone_size: .
d_call: .
cdr3_length: 18
v_call: TRBV28

cdr3_aa: CASSFRSRGLEEQYF
cdr3_nt: TGTGCCAGCAGCTTTAGGAGCAGGGGGCTGGAGGAGCAGTACTTC
j_call: TRBJ2-7
clone_size: .
d_call: TRBD1
cdr3_length: 15
v_call: TRBV7-8

cdr3_aa: CSAGGSYEQYF
cdr3_nt: TGCAGCGCCGGAGGGAGCTACGAGCAGTACTTC
j_call: TRBJ2-7
clone_size: .
d_call: .
cdr3_length: 11
v_call: TRBV29-1

cdr3_aa: CASSFPGETQPQHF
cdr3_nt: TGTGCCAGCAGTTTCCCAGGGGAAACTCAGCCCCAGCATTTT
j_call: TRBJ1-5
clone_size: .
d_call: .
cdr3_length: 14
v_call: TRBV28

cdr3_aa: CASSRGTGASYNEQFF
cdr3_nt: TGTGCCAGTAGCAGAGGGACGGGAGCATCATACAATGAGCAGTTCTTC
j_call: TRBJ2-1
clone_size: few
d_call: .
cdr3_length: 16
v_call: TRBV19

cdr3_aa: CASSPAGGGSYEQYF
cdr3_nt: TGTGCCAGCAGCCCAGCGGGGGGAGGGTCCTACGAGCAGTACTTC
j_call: TRBJ2-7
clone_size: .
d_call: TRBD2
cdr3_length: 15
v_call: TRBV11-2

cdr3_aa: CASSARTGAGLHF
cdr3_nt: TGTGCCAGCAGCGCTCGGACAGGAGCGGGTCTCCACTTT
j_call: TRBJ1-6
clone_size: .
d_call: TRBD1
cdr3_length: 13
v_call: TRBV9

cdr3_aa: CASGFNRGEGAQHF
cdr3_nt: TGTGCTAGTGGTTTCAACAGGGGAGAAGGGGCCCAGCATTTT
j_call: TRBJ1-5
clone_size: .
d_call: TRBD1
cdr3_length: 14
v_call: TRBV12-5

cdr3_aa: CASSEFPGANTEAFF
cdr3_nt: TGTGCCAGCAGTGAATTTCCGGGAGCGAACACTGAAGCTTTCTTT
j_call: TRBJ1-1
clone_size: .
d_call: .
cdr3_length: 15
v_call: TRBV6-1

cdr3_aa: CASSVRSYGYTF
cdr3_nt: TGTGCCAGCAGCGTAAGGAGCTATGGCTACACCTTC
j_call: TRBJ1-2
clone_size: .
d_call: .
cdr3_length: 12
v_call: TRBV7-2

cdr3_aa: CACQTGNQPQHF
cdr3_nt: TGTGCCTGCCAAACAGGCAATCAGCCCCAGCATTTT
j_call: TRBJ1-5
clone_size: .
d_call: .
cdr3_length: 12
v_call: TRBV7-9

cdr3_aa: CASSARVMGQGGTEAFF
cdr3_nt: TGTGCCAGCAGCGCTAGAGTCATGGGACAGGGAGGGACTGAAGCTTTCTTT
j_call: TRBJ1-1
clone_size: once
d_call: TRBD1
cdr3_length: 17
v_call: TRBV9

cdr3_aa: CASSSSGEDTQYF
cdr3_nt: TGCGCCAGCAGCTCTAGCGGAGAAGATACGCAGTATTTT
j_call: TRBJ2-3
clone_size: .
d_call: TRBD2
cdr3_length: 13
v_call: TRBV5-1

cdr3_aa: CASRAGTEDQETQYF
cdr3_nt: TGTGCCAGCAGAGCCGGGACAGAGGACCAAGAGACCCAGTACTTC
j_call: TRBJ2-5
clone_size: .
d_call: TRBD1
cdr3_length: 15
v_call: TRBV9

cdr3_aa: CASQLDRGITEAFF
cdr3_nt: TGTGCCAGTCAACTCGACAGGGGAATAACTGAAGCTTTCTTT
j_call: TRBJ1-1
clone_size: .
d_call: TRBD1
cdr3_length: 14
v_call: TRBV6-5

cdr3_aa: CASSEGASYGYTF
cdr3_nt: TGTGCCAGCAGCGAGGGGGCAAGCTATGGCTACACCTTC
j_call: TRBJ1-2
clone_size: .
d_call: TRBD1
cdr3_length: 13
v_call: TRBV9

cdr3_aa: CATSRDGDNQPQHF
cdr3_nt: TGTGCCACCAGCAGAGACGGGGACAATCAGCCCCAGCATTTT
j_call: TRBJ1-5
clone_size: .
d_call: .
cdr3_length: 14
v_call: TRBV15

cdr3_aa: CSVRTDWVGYTF
cdr3_nt: TGCAGCGTTAGAACTGACTGGGTGGGCTACACCTTC
j_call: TRBJ1-2
clone_size: .
d_call: .
cdr3_length: 12
v_call: TRBV29-1

cdr3_aa: CASSEVRVAYEQYF
cdr3_nt: TGTGCCAGCAGCGAAGTGCGGGTAGCCTACGAGCAGTACTTC
j_call: TRBJ2-7
clone_size: .
d_call: .
cdr3_length: 14
v_call: TRBV28

cdr3_aa: CASSTAAGTGNTIYF
cdr3_nt: TGCGCCAGCAGCACGGCCGCGGGCACTGGAAACACCATATATTTT
j_call: TRBJ1-3
clone_size: .
d_call: .
cdr3_length: 15
v_call: TRBV5-1

cdr3_aa: CASSPAGVGNQPQHF
cdr3_nt: TGTGCCAGCTCACCGGCAGGGGTCGGCAATCAGCCCCAGCATTTT
j_call: TRBJ1-5
clone_size: .
d_call: .
cdr3_length: 15
v_call: TRBV18

cdr3_aa: CASSFQGARSQFF
cdr3_nt: TGTGCCAGCAGCTTCCAGGGGGCGCGCAGTCAGTTCTTC
j_call: TRBJ2-1
clone_size: .
d_call: TRBD1
cdr3_length: 13
v_call: TRBV7-2

cdr3_aa: CASSRTGDGYTF
cdr3_nt: TGTGCCAGCAGTCGGACAGGGGATGGCTACACCTTC
j_call: TRBJ1-2
clone_size: .
d_call: TRBD1
cdr3_length: 12
v_call: TRBV2

cdr3_aa: CASRSTGSWTQETQYF
cdr3_nt: TGCGCCAGCCGAAGTACAGGGTCTTGGACCCAAGAGACCCAGTACTTC
j_call: TRBJ2-5
clone_size: .
d_call: .
cdr3_length: 16
v_call: TRBV5-1

cdr3_aa: CASSQLGLAGSTDTQYF
cdr3_nt: TGCGCCAGCAGCCAGTTGGGACTAGCGGGGAGCACAGATACGCAGTATTTT
j_call: TRBJ2-3
clone_size: .
d_call: TRBD2
cdr3_length: 17
v_call: TRBV4-1

cdr3_aa: CASSHTPGQGAYEQYF
cdr3_nt: TGTGCCAGCAGTCATACCCCAGGACAGGGGGCCTACGAGCAGTACTTC
j_call: TRBJ2-7
clone_size: .
d_call: TRBD1
cdr3_length: 16
v_call: TRBV25-1

cdr3_aa: CASSPGGYGYTF
cdr3_nt: TGCGCCAGCAGCCCCGGGGGCTATGGCTACACCTTC
j_call: TRBJ1-2
clone_size: .
d_call: .
cdr3_length: 12
v_call: TRBV5-1

cdr3_aa: CASSSSPDTQYF
cdr3_nt: TGTGCCAGCAGTTCTAGTCCAGATACGCAGTATTTT
j_call: TRBJ2-3
clone_size: .
d_call: .
cdr3_length: 12
v_call: TRBV28

cdr3_aa: CASRQQRLAGTDYNEQFF
cdr3_nt: TGTGCCAGCAGACAACAGAGACTAGCGGGGACGGATTACAATGAGCAGTTCTTC
j_call: TRBJ2-1
clone_size: .
d_call: TRBD2
cdr3_length: 18
v_call: TRBV7-2

cdr3_aa: CASSLRTGNQPQHF
cdr3_nt: TGTGCCAGCTCACTTAGGACAGGCAATCAGCCCCAGCATTTT
j_call: TRBJ1-5
clone_size: .
d_call: .
cdr3_length: 14
v_call: TRBV18

cdr3_aa: CASSDGGRVADTQYF
cdr3_nt: TGTGCCAGCAGTGACGGCGGGAGGGTGGCAGATACGCAGTATTTT
j_call: TRBJ2-3
clone_size: .
d_call: TRBD2
cdr3_length: 15
v_call: TRBV2

cdr3_aa: CASSEQGTDTQYF
cdr3_nt: TGTGCCAGCAGTGAGCAGGGGACAGATACGCAGTATTTT
j_call: TRBJ2-3
clone_size: .
d_call: .
cdr3_length: 13
v_call: TRBV6-1

cdr3_aa: CASSDSGRGNTDTQYF
cdr3_nt: TGTGCCAGCAGTGACTCTGGGCGGGGCAATACAGATACGCAGTATTTT
j_call: TRBJ2-3
clone_size: .
d_call: .
cdr3_length: 16
v_call: TRBV6-4